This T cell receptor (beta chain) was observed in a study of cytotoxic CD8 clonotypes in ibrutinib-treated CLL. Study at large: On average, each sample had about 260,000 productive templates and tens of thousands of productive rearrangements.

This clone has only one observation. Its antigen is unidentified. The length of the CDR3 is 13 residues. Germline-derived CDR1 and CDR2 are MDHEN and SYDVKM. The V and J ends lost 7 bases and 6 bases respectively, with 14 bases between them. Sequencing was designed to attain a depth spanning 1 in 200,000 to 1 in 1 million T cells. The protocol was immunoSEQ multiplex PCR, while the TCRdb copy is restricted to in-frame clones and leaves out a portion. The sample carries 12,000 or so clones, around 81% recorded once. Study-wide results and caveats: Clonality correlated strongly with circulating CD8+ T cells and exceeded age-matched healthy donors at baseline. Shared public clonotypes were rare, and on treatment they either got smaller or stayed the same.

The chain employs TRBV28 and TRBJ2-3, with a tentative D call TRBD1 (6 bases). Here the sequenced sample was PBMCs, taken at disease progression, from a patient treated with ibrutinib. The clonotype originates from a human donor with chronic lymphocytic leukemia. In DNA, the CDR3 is TGTGCCAGCAACTTGGGGCAGGGGGATACGCAGTATTTT. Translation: CASNLGQGDTQYF.